The present T cell receptor beta chain was sequenced within a study of PD-L1 blockade in urothelial cancer. The wider study: Reported median T cell count for blood samples was some 140,000.

Time point denoted: peripheral blood 6 weeks after treatment start. Per the germline V gene, CDR1 is GTSNPN and CDR2 is SVGIG (reference sequence). The CDR3 contains 12 residues. The V and J ends lost 4 bases and 5 bases respectively, with 11 bases between them. Synthetic analogs of TCR templates were spiked into every PCR. Generated by immunoSEQ multiplex PCR, the TCRdb table keeps only in-frame clones and is missing some. The repertoire has about 48,000 clones, about 86% of them found once; the top ten carry roughly a tenth. This chain connects TRBV30 to TRBJ1-1; D perhaps matches TRBD1 (5 bases). This clonotype originated in a man aged 60 to 75 with urothelial cancer. The sample was PBMCs, taken around atezolizumab (anti-PD-L1) treatment. The CDR3 is CAWKGRVTEAFF. The CDR3, as DNA: TGTGCCTGGAAAGGCAGGGTAACTGAAGCTTTCTTT.